This TCR beta chain originates from a study of cytotoxic CD8 clonotypes in ibrutinib-treated CLL. V was pared by 0 bases and J by 5 bases, with 5 bases between. The CDR3 sequence is 13 residues long. Germline assignment: CDR1 SGHRS and CDR2 YFSETQ. The study's findings and limits: In comparison with age-matched healthy donors, baseline clonality was higher and tracked circulating CD8+ T-cell counts. Private clonotypes, not public ones, expanded at ibrutinib response. Clonality climbed at ibrutinib response, then dropped toward baseline at progression.

Sequenced by immunoSEQ multiplex PCR; TCRdb stores in-frame clones only, minus some. The repertoire consists of roughly 36,000 clones, with approximately 69% occurring once and the leading ten covering about a quarter. This clone showed up just a few times. The antigen remains undetermined. The chain joins TRBV5-1 to TRBJ2-2; D is undetermined. The sequence derives from a human donor with chronic lymphocytic leukemia. The material sequenced was PBMCs, taken before ibrutinib treatment. CDR3 sequence reads: CASSLEGTGELFF. DNA of the CDR3: TGCGCCAGCAGCTTGGAGGGTACCGGGGAGCTGTTTTTT.